A single sample is the source of the 2 T cell receptor beta chains below, sequenced in a study of blood T cell repertoires in COVID-19. Libraries were prepared by immunoSEQ multiplex PCR; TCRdb keeps only in-frame clonotypes and omits some of them. The table shows a few hundred thousand clones, with about nine tenths occurring only once. The sequenced sample was PBMCs or T cells enriched from blood (not recorded which). All receptors come from a human donor in a cohort exposed to, infected with or recovered from COVID-19 (not recorded which). The donor label of this sample is uncertain.

This chain joins TRBV18 and TRBJ2-2; 9 bases are a match to TRBD1. Trimming removed 2 bases from V and 7 bases from J; junction bases left unmatched: 11. CDR1 and CDR2 (germline): KGHSH, LQKENI. This CDR3 has 17 amino acids. For the CDR3, the DNA is TGTGCCAGCTCACCATCAGCGTCACAGGGGGCTATCGGGGAGCTGTTTTTT. Protein product: CASSPSASQGAIGELFF. The complete variable domain, with remaining parts taken from reference TRBV18 and TRBJ2-2, reads NAGVMQNPRHLVRRRGQEARLRCSPMKGHSHVYWYRQLPEEGLKFMVYLQKENIIDESGMPKERFSAEFPKEGPSILRIQQVVRGDSAAYFCASSPSASQGAIGELFFGEGSRLTVL.

The gene calls are TRBV19 and TRBJ2-7, with D perhaps TRBD1 (5 bases). CDR3 length: 15 residues. The V end was cut by 6 bases, the J end by 2 bases, with 17 bases between. CDR1 is LNHDA and CDR2 is SQIVND in the germline V gene (reference sequence). The CDR3 region is CASSPKQDLTYEQYF. CDR3 DNA: TGTGCCAGTAGCCCTAAACAGGACCTTACCTACGAGCAGTACTTC.